What follows are 25 T cell receptor beta chains derived from one specimen sequenced in a study of glioma-infiltrating T cells. TCR alpha and beta CDR3 regions were amplified from RNA using iRepertoire nested multiplex PCR. TCRdb itself ran the multiplex PCR reads through MiXCR, one entry per CDR3 protein. The top ten hold approximately 12% of the sample, which has more than 300,000 distinct CDR3 sequences, 41% seen once. The sample consisted of glioma tissue, nonneoplastic brain tissue, or PBMCs (not recorded which). These receptors originate from a human donor with low-grade glioma or glioblastoma, undergoing nonglioma brain surgery, or in good health (not recorded which).

This clonotype was recorded many times. The V and J genes are TRBV7-2 and TRBJ1-1, with a weak D call TRBD1 (5 bases). With 2 bases removed from V and 9 bases from J, the gap between germline ends came to 13 bases. The CDR3 is 13 residues long. CDR1 and CDR2 from the germline V gene are SGHTA and FQGNSA. The CDR3 sequence: CASSLRSGGKAFF. The CDR3 coding sequence is TGTGCCAGCAGCTTACGGAGTGGGGGAAAAGCTTTCTTT.

In its sample, this clonotype was seen a few times. The rearrangement links TRBV6-1 to TRBJ2-1; 10 nucleotides match TRBD1. Germline CDR1 is MNHNS and CDR2 is SASEGT. Germline trimming cut 6 bases from V and 15 bases from J; bases unmatched to any gene: 20. This CDR3 has 16 amino acids. The CDR3 sequence is CASRDPRYDRGQLPFF. CDR3 DNA sequence: TGTGCCAGCAGGGACCCCCGGTACGACAGGGGGCAGTTGCCGTTCTTC.

This clonotype was seen a single time. The chain uses TRBV11-2 and TRBJ1-2; D not certain. The CDR3 spans 14 residues. Trimming removed 0 bases at V and 3 bases at J, with 8 bases between. Germline CDR1 is SGHAT and CDR2 is FQNNGV. As DNA, the CDR3 is TGTGCCAGCAGCTTAGACCCGAAATACTATGGCTACACCTTC. Amino acid sequence: CASSLDPKYYGYTF.

V gene TRBV11-2 combines with J gene TRBJ1-1, with unresolved D. The V end was cut by 0 bases, the J end by 5 bases, with 7 bases between. This CDR3 region has 13 residues. Per the germline V gene, CDR1 is SGHAT and CDR2 is FQNNGV. The CDR3 DNA reads TGTGCCAGCAGCTTAGAAAGGGTTACTGAAGCTTTCTTT. This translates into CASSLERVTEAFF.

The J gene is TRBJ2-7, the V gene TRBV4-2; 9 nucleotides agree with TRBD2. The CDR3 has 14 residues. With V trimmed by 4 bases and J by 6 bases, 7 bases remained unmatched. Per the germline V gene, CDR1 is LGHNA and CDR2 is YNFKEQ. The chain's CDR3 is CASSPSGRRGEQYF. CDR3 sequence (DNA): TGTGCCAGCAGCCCGAGCGGGAGGCGAGGCGAGCAGTACTTC.

This clonotype was picked up many times. Here the CDR3 reads CASSFIAFSNTGELFF. The CDR3 DNA sequence: TGTGCCAGCAGTTTCATCGCCTTCTCTAACACCGGGGAGCTGTTTTTT. The genes are TRBV27 and TRBJ2-2, with no clear D. Germline CDR1 is MNHEY and CDR2 is SMNVEV (reference sequence). The V end lost 3 bases, the J end lost 2 bases, and 13 bases lay between the germline ends. CDR3 length: 16 residues.

The rearrangement links TRBV28 to TRBJ1-4; tentative D call: TRBD1 (5 bases). Trimming took off 6 bases at V and 0 bases at J, with 11 bases between the two ends. CDR3 size: 15 residues. Looked up from germline, CDR1 is MDHEN and CDR2 is SYDVKM. CDR3 loop: CASSQDTTTNEKLFF. CDR3 coding DNA: TGTGCCAGCAGCCAGGACACAACAACTAATGAAAAACTGTTTTTT.

The V call is TRBV28, the J call TRBJ2-7, with 16 bases that match TRBD2. Germline V gene data show CDR1 as MDHEN and CDR2 as SYDVKM. This CDR3 spans 19 amino acids. The trim removed 5 bases at V and 1 base at J, leaving 11 bases unmatched. CDR3 sequence reads: CASSVPGTSGRGTSYEQYF. CDR3 in DNA: TGTGCCAGCAGTGTCCCCGGGACTAGCGGGAGGGGAACATCCTACGAGCAGTACTTC. The full variable domain, its missing parts supplied by reference TRBV28 and TRBJ2-7, is DVKVTQSSRYLVKRTGEKVFLECVQDMDHENMFWYRQDPGLGLRLIYFSYDVKMKEKGDIPEGYSVSREKKERFSLILESASTNQTSMYLCASSVPGTSGRGTSYEQYFGPGTRLTVT.

This rearrangement joins TRBV5-1 to TRBJ2-7, with TRBD2 identical over 7 bases. CDR3 size: 15 residues. Germline V gene sequence: CDR1 SGHRS, CDR2 YFSETQ. V was pared by 4 bases and J by 3 bases, with 10 bases of the junction left unmatched. CDR3 sequence (DNA): TGCGCCAGCAGCAGGGCGGGAGACACCATCTACGAGCAGTACTTC. Translation: CASSRAGDTIYEQYF.

The rearrangement uses TRBV12-3 or TRBV12-4 and TRBJ1-5; maybe TRBD1 (6 bases). The CDR3 runs 14 residues. Trimming removed 9 bases at V and 5 bases at J, with 17 bases between. The CDR3 coding sequence is TGTGCCAGGAGTCCCCCAGGGGAAGATCAGCCCCAGCATTTT. This translates into CARSPPGEDQPQHF.

On this clonotype: A much larger clone lies a single base off, so this may be a read error. V usage is TRBV28 and J usage is TRBJ1-5, with a weak D call TRBD1 (5 bases). Germline CDR1 MDHEN, CDR2 SYDVKM. The CDR3 loop spans 16 amino acids. CDR3 in DNA: TGTGCCAGCAGTTTAGGTGGGGCAGGTGGCAATCAGACCCAGCATTTT. Translated, it gives CASSLGGAGGNQTQHF.

Only a few counts were recorded for this clonotype. The J gene is TRBJ2-7, the V gene TRBV7-2, with a weak D call TRBD1 (6 bases). Germline CDR1 is SGHTA and CDR2 is FQGNSA. The CDR3 totals 13 residues. V lost 5 bases and J lost 2, with 10 bases in between. The CDR3 DNA reads as TGTGCCAGCAGCCGGGACAAAACCTACGAGCAGTACTTC. Encoded protein: CASSRDKTYEQYF.

This clonotype was seen only a few times. A read error may be the cause here, since a much bigger clone is one base away. V and J are TRBV6-1 and TRBJ2-3, with no clear D. Trimming removed 4 bases from V and 0 bases from J, with 5 bases in between. Germline V gives CDR1 MNHNS, CDR2 SASEGT. The CDR3 spans 13 residues. CDR3 in DNA: TGTGCCAGCAGTGGCCTTAGCACAGATACGCAGTATTTT. This translates into CASSGLSTDTQYF.

Many counts were recorded for this clonotype. V usage is TRBV28 and J usage is TRBJ1-5, with D unclear. Between the trimmed V and J ends, which lost 1 base and 0 bases, there was a span of 10 bases. The CDR3 runs to 16 residues. From germline, CDR1 is MDHEN and CDR2 SYDVKM. CDR3 in DNA: TGTGCCAGCAGTTTATTAGGCAGCCATAGCAATCAGCCCCAGCATTTT. Translating gives CASSLLGSHSNQPQHF.

On this clonotype itself: A much larger clone lies one base from this, so it may be a read error. The chain uses TRBV27 and TRBJ1-5, with D tentatively TRBD1 (5 bases). This CDR3 contains 14 residues. Germline V CDR1 and CDR2: MNHEY, SMNVEV (reference sequence). The CDR3 spells CASSVQGGDQPQRF. DNA for the CDR3: TGTGCCAGCAGTGTCCAGGGAGGGGATCAGCCCCAGCGTTTT.

A remark on this clonotype: Mismatch with germline at one junction end may stem from a read error. V is TRBV20-1 and J is TRBJ2-1; perhaps TRBD2 as D (5 bases). The CDR3 is 16 residues long. Germline-derived CDR1 and CDR2 are DFQATT and SNEGSKA (reference sequence). CDR3 in amino acids: CSARFGMSRSYNKQFF. The CDR3 region has the DNA TGCAGTGCTCGCTTCGGGATGTCCCGCTCCTACAATAAGCAGTTCTTC.

This clonotype is deemed medium-sized (0.01 to 0.1%). The rearrangement uses TRBV20-1 and TRBJ1-4; D is unclear. The CDR3 extends over 14 amino acids. Germline values: CDR1 DFQATT, CDR2 SNEGSKA (reference sequence). V shed 0 bases and J shed 5 bases, with 10 bases lying between them. CDR3 sequence (DNA): TGCAGTGCTAGAGAACCATACAAGAATGAAAAACTGTTTTTT. This codes for CSAREPYKNEKLFF.

Details on this clonotype: A much larger clone lies one base from this, so it may be a read error. This CDR3 is missing its conserved last phenylalanine or tryptophan, likely due to a read error. V usage is TRBV20-1 and J usage is TRBJ2-3; tentatively, D is TRBD2 (6 bases). Deletions cut 3 bases from V and 3 bases from J, with 10 bases between. This CDR3 has 13 residues. Germline CDR1 DFQATT, CDR2 SNEGSKA (reference sequence). The CDR3 DNA reads as TGCAGTGCTAGCGGGAGTGCGACAGATACGCAGTATCTT. Translation: CSASGSATDTQYL.

This clonotype showed up many times. The chain couples TRBV28 to TRBJ1-3; tentatively, D is TRBD1 (6 bases). Between the trimmed V and J ends, which lost 5 bases and 0 bases, there was a span of 11 bases. CDR1 and CDR2 (germline): MDHEN, SYDVKM. There are 15 residues in the CDR3. CDR3 residues: CASSLPTGSGNTIYF. As DNA, the CDR3 is TGTGCCAGCAGTCTCCCGACAGGCTCTGGAAACACCATATATTTT.

This rearrangement joins TRBV6-4 to TRBJ2-1; tentatively, D is TRBD2 (5 bases). CDR1 is MRHNA, CDR2 SNTAGT, per germline. The CDR3 sequence is 14 residues long. V was cut by 3 bases and J by 6 bases, with 12 bases left in between. The CDR3: CASSELIGSNEQFF. The CDR3 DNA reads TGTGCCAGCAGTGAACTTATAGGGAGCAATGAGCAGTTCTTC.

This clonotype has a count of ten or more. This sequence joins TRBV28 and TRBJ2-1; no clear D. Germline V gives CDR1 MDHEN, CDR2 SYDVKM. V lost 3 bases and J lost 5, with 17 bases in between. The CDR3 covers 16 residues. CDR3: CASSFSSGRRNNEQFF. CDR3 nucleotide sequence: TGTGCCAGCAGTTTTAGCAGTGGCCGGAGAAACAATGAGCAGTTCTTC.

Concerning this clonotype itself: This sequence may be a read error, since a much larger clone differs from it by one base. The chain employs TRBV20-1 and TRBJ2-1, with D unclear. Germline V CDR1 and CDR2: DFQATT, SNEGSKA (reference sequence). This CDR3 has 14 residues. This CDR3 reads CSARGRNSCNEQFF. CDR3 DNA: TGCAGTGCTAGAGGACGGAACTCCTGCAATGAGCAGTTCTTC.

The chain uses TRBV4-1 and TRBJ2-1; 11 bases fit TRBD2. Germline-derived CDR1 and CDR2 are MGHRA and YSYEKL. Unmatched junction bases numbered 5, after V lost 1 base and J lost 6 bases. CDR3 length equals 16 residues. As DNA, the CDR3 is TGCGCCAGCAGCCAAGGCCCCGGGACTAGCGGCAATGAGCAGTTCTTC. This gives the protein CASSQGPGTSGNEQFF.

This clonotype was seen repeatedly, ten times or more. The chain employs TRBV6-2 or TRBV6-3 and TRBJ2-1, with unresolved D. Trimming pared 8 bases from V and 3 bases from J, leaving 8 bases between. The CDR3 sequence is 12 residues long. The germline CDR1 and CDR2 sequences are MNHEY and SVGEGT. This CDR3 is CASGYVYNEQFF. The CDR3 DNA follows: TGTGCCAGCGGATACGTCTACAATGAGCAGTTCTTC.

This clonotype has only a few counts. The chain carries TRBV20-1 and TRBJ2-3; 14 nucleotides align to TRBD2. V lost 6 bases and J lost 2; bases outside the gene matches: 4. Germline values: CDR1 DFQATT, CDR2 SNEGSKA (reference sequence). The CDR3 loop spans 15 amino acids. The CDR3, as DNA: TGCAGTGCATCGGGACTAGCGGGAGCCACAGATACGCAGTATTTT. Translated, it gives CSASGLAGATDTQYF.